These 28 T cell receptor beta chains were sequenced from one sample in a study of Graves' ophthalmopathy and Graves' hyperthyroidism. Amplifying from RNA transcripts, the study obtained TCR beta CDR3 regions. First-round RT-PCR employed HTBI primers, with a second-round multiplex PCR after it. TCRdb reprocessed the multiplex PCR reads with MiXCR, giving one entry per CDR3 protein. The sample holds around 520,000 distinct CDR3 sequences, under 45% seen once. The sample comprised peripheral blood or thyroid tissue (not recorded which). These receptors all stem from an adult man with Graves' hyperthyroidism.

This clonotype was counted a few times. The V and J genes are TRBV6-5 and TRBJ1-2; possibly TRBD1 for D (6 bases). Germline loops: CDR1 MNHEY, CDR2 SVGAGI. Trimming shortened V by 5 bases and J by 0 bases, and 19 bases separated the two germline ends. The CDR3 has 17 residues. This CDR3 reads CASSKRDRHKSNYGYTF. CDR3 nucleotides: TGTGCCAGCAGTAAACGCGACAGGCATAAATCTAACTATGGCTACACCTTC.

J is TRBJ2-6 and V is TRBV5-1; perhaps TRBD2 as D (5 bases). V lost 2 bases, J lost 2 bases, and 8 bases lay in between. Germline V lookup: CDR1 SGHRS, CDR2 YFSETQ. The CDR3 extends over 15 amino acids. In DNA form, the CDR3 reads TGCGCCAGCAGCTTAGAGGGCGCTGGGGCCAACGTCCTGACTTTC. This codes for CASSLEGAGANVLTF.

The rearrangement joins TRBV29-1 to TRBJ1-1; 9 bases match TRBD1. V lost 6 bases to trimming and J lost 5 bases; unmatched junction nucleotides: 4. Looked up from germline, CDR1 is SQVTM and CDR2 is ANQGSEA. CDR3 length equals 12 residues. CDR3: CSVDGTGTEAFF. DNA for the CDR3: TGCAGCGTGGACGGGACAGGGACTGAAGCTTTCTTT. Using reference TRBV29-1 and TRBJ1-1 for the parts outside the CDR3, the full variable domain is SAVISQKPSRDICQRGTSLTIQCQVDSQVTMMFWYRQQPGQSLTLIATANQGSEATYESGFVIDKFPISRPNLTFSTLTVSNMSPEDSSIYLCSVDGTGTEAFFGQGTRLTVV.

The chain combines TRBV10-1 with TRBJ2-2, with 7 bases fitting TRBD2. The CDR3 length is 16 residues. Germline V gene data show CDR1 as WNHNN and CDR2 as SYGVQD (reference sequence). The ends lost 0 bases at V and 3 bases at J; junction bases unmatched: 4. The DNA for the CDR3 is TGCGCCAGCAGTGAGTCGGATCGGGGGGACACCGGGGAGCTGTTTTTT. Protein product: CASSESDRGDTGELFF.

There are many counts of this clonotype. V usage is TRBV7-2 and J usage is TRBJ2-7; 10 bases align to TRBD1. Looked up from germline, CDR1 is SGHTA and CDR2 is FQGNSA. The CDR3 contains 15 residues. V trimming: 4 bases; J trimming: 3 bases; junction bases outside the gene matches: 6. CDR3 in amino acids: CASSSLRDRGYEQYF. For the CDR3, the DNA is TGTGCCAGCAGCTCCCTCCGGGACAGGGGCTACGAGCAGTACTTC.

There are many counts of this clonotype. The chain is built from TRBV7-9 and TRBJ2-2; 7 nucleotides line up with TRBD1. The V gene end was trimmed by 5 bases and the J gene end by 0 bases; junction bases not matched to a gene: 9. The CDR3 consists of 17 residues. Germline loops: CDR1 SEHNR, CDR2 FQNEAQ (reference sequence). Here the CDR3 DNA reads TGTGCCAGCAGCCTCCCCAGGGACAGCCCGAACACCGGGGAGCTGTTTTTT. It yields the protein CASSLPRDSPNTGELFF.

This clonotype was detected only once. The rearrangement links TRBV20-1 to TRBJ2-3; 7 positions agree with TRBD2. The CDR3 totals 15 residues. V lost 2 bases, J lost 0 bases, and 5 bases stayed unmatched. The germline CDR1 and CDR2 sequences are DFQATT and SNEGSKA (reference sequence). The CDR3 here is CSARLTSASTDTQYF. CDR3 bases: TGCAGTGCTAGATTAACTAGCGCCAGCACAGATACGCAGTATTTT.

In its sample, this clonotype was seen a few times. The chain is built from TRBV28 and TRBJ1-2; 9 nucleotides align to TRBD1. The germline gives CDR1 MDHEN, CDR2 SYDVKM. The CDR3 covers 13 residues. V was clipped by 7 bases and J by 8 bases; unmatched bases: 8. CDR3 sequence (DNA): TGTGCCAGCACTACAGGGGGCGCGAGGGGCTACACCTTC. Its protein is CASTTGGARGYTF.

This clonotype showed up just a few times. The chain links TRBV6-5 to TRBJ2-7, with D possibly being TRBD1 (6 bases). V lost 0 bases to trimming and J lost 1 base, with 10 bases between them. This CDR3 is built from 15 residues. CDR1 MNHEY and CDR2 SVGAGI come from the germline V gene. CDR3 coding DNA: TGTGCCAGCAGTTACTCCCCAGGGGCTTCCTACGAGCAGTACTTC. Protein: CASSYSPGASYEQYF.

This clonotype was observed many times. V usage is TRBV5-1 and J usage is TRBJ2-2; D perhaps matches TRBD1 (6 bases). From germline, CDR1 is SGHRS and CDR2 YFSETQ. Trimming left V 1 base short and J 0 bases short, with 13 bases between. The CDR3 is made up of 17 amino acids. CDR3 region: CASSLPRGGANTGELFF. CDR3 bases: TGCGCCAGCAGCTTGCCCAGGGGCGGCGCGAACACCGGGGAGCTGTTTTTT.

This clonotype was seen ten or more times. V usage is TRBV10-3 and J usage is TRBJ2-2; 11 bases map to TRBD2. CDR3 length equals 18 residues. Looked up from germline, CDR1 is ENHRY and CDR2 is SYGVKD. The V segment lost 6 bases and the J segment 0 bases; nucleotides outside the gene matches: 9. The CDR3 region is CAISATSGGYPNTGELFF. CDR3 in DNA: TGTGCCATCAGCGCTACTAGCGGGGGATATCCGAACACCGGGGAGCTGTTTTTT.

This clonotype was observed many times. This chain joins TRBV13 and TRBJ1-2, with TRBD1 identical over 9 bases. This CDR3 has 13 amino acids. Germline loops: CDR1 PRHDT, CDR2 FYEKMQ (reference sequence). The ends lost 3 bases at V and 8 bases at J; junction bases unmatched: 4. The CDR3 DNA reads as TGTGCCAGCAGCTTCCGGACAGGGGTAGGCTACACCTTC. Encoded protein: CASSFRTGVGYTF.

Many counts were recorded for this clonotype. The CDR3 sequence is CSLADAYEQYF. CDR3 coding DNA: TGCAGCCTGGCTGACGCGTACGAGCAGTACTTC. The chain uses TRBV29-1 and TRBJ2-7; unclear D gene. This CDR3 comprises 11 residues. V lost 8 bases and J 4 bases, leaving 12 bases between the germline ends. The germline gives CDR1 SQVTM, CDR2 ANQGSEA.

This clonotype was counted at least ten times. The V gene is TRBV20-1, the J gene TRBJ2-7; 8 nucleotides line up with TRBD1. J lost 1 base, V lost 4 bases, and 6 bases had no gene match. Germline lookup yields CDR1 DFQATT and CDR2 SNEGSKA (reference sequence). The CDR3 length is 14 residues. The CDR3 bases are TGCAGTGCTACAGCCGGGACAGGATCCTACGAGCAGTACTTC. Protein product: CSATAGTGSYEQYF.

This clonotype turned up a few times. CDR3 amino acids: CASSTPTRGRDTEAFF. The CDR3 nucleotides are TGTGCCAGCAGTACCCCTACCAGGGGGCGCGACACTGAAGCTTTCTTT. The chain uses TRBV12-3 or TRBV12-4 and TRBJ1-1, with TRBD1 matching over 8 bases. The CDR3 contains 16 residues. V shed 5 bases and J 3 bases; nucleotides not matched to a gene: 11.

The rearrangement uses TRBV25-1 and TRBJ2-2; D unclear. The CDR3 contains 12 residues. Germline V gives CDR1 MGHDK, CDR2 SYGVNS. V gave up 4 bases and J gave up 9 bases, with 9 bases separating them. CDR3 coding DNA: TGTGCCAGCAGTGCGGTGGTCCGGGAGCTGTTTTTT. Its translation: CASSAVVRELFF.

There are many counts of this clonotype. V and J are TRBV20-1 and TRBJ2-2; D not certain. This CDR3 spans 14 amino acids. Per germline, CDR1 DFQATT and CDR2 SNEGSKA (reference sequence). The DNA for the CDR3 is TGCAGCGCCGTCGATGGTCGCGACACCGGGGAGCTGTTTTTT. This translates into CSAVDGRDTGELFF.

This clonotype was observed at least ten times. This chain connects TRBV4-1 to TRBJ1-1; D is ambiguous. Trimming left V 0 bases short and J 4 bases short, with 9 bases between. Germline V gene data show CDR1 as MGHRA and CDR2 as YSYEKL. The CDR3 extends over 14 amino acids. The CDR3 protein is CASSQETAITEAFF. As DNA, the CDR3 is TGCGCCAGCAGCCAAGAAACAGCCATCACTGAAGCTTTCTTT.

As concerns this clonotype: Because the CDR3 is missing its conserved closing phenylalanine or tryptophan, this is likely a read error. It is unclear where the CDR3 begins or ends on the DNA, so no DNA is shown, and the CDR3 is as TCRdb lists it. The rearrangement links TRBV12-3 or TRBV12-4 to TRBJ1-2; the table gives TRBD1 as D, unverified against the DNA. A total of 13 residues make up the CDR3, ends included. The CDR3 sequence is CASSYSGQRGSSY.

V usage is TRBV12-3 or TRBV12-4 and J usage is TRBJ1-1, with D uncertain. The CDR3 is 14 residues long. V was trimmed by 4 bases and J by 1 base, leaving 10 bases between them. The CDR3 DNA reads as TGTGCCAGCAGTTCCCTGGGAAAGAACACTGAAGCTTTCTTT. Translated: CASSSLGKNTEAFF.

This clonotype was seen a few times. The V and J genes are TRBV2 and TRBJ1-3; weak D call: TRBD1 (5 bases). CDR1 is SNHLY, CDR2 FYNNEI, per germline. This CDR3 spans 17 amino acids. V lost 2 bases to trimming and J lost 0 bases, with 14 bases between them. The CDR3 region is CASSEIGQGLSGNTIYF. The CDR3 nucleotides read TGTGCCAGCAGTGAAATTGGCCAGGGACTCTCTGGAAACACCATATATTTT.

V usage is TRBV12-5 and J usage is TRBJ1-3; D gene unclear. This CDR3 has 16 residues. Germline values: CDR1 LGHNT, CDR2 FRNRAP. Deletions cut 0 bases from V and 0 bases from J, with 9 bases between. The CDR3 here is CASGLVLGRSGNTIYF. CDR3 sequence (DNA): TGTGCTAGTGGTTTGGTACTGGGCCGCTCTGGAAACACCATATATTTT.

This clonotype was seen many times. The chain is built from TRBV6-5 and TRBJ2-7; D is possibly TRBD2 (6 bases). This CDR3 comprises 12 residues. Between the trimmed V and J ends, which lost 2 bases and 5 bases, there was a span of 7 bases. Per germline, CDR1 MNHEY and CDR2 SVGAGI. In DNA, the CDR3 is TGTGCCAGCAGTTACCCGGGGGACGAGCAGTACTTC. Translation: CASSYPGDEQYF.

This rearrangement joins TRBV4-1 to TRBJ1-1, with D unresolved. The V end was cut by 3 bases, the J end by 2 bases, with 16 bases between. The CDR3 runs 16 residues. Germline loops: CDR1 MGHRA, CDR2 YSYEKL. The CDR3 DNA is TGCGCCAGCAGCCATGCCTCCTCGGGCGAAAACACTGAAGCTTTCTTT. This encodes CASSHASSGENTEAFF.

The V and J genes are TRBV29-1 and TRBJ1-2; 11 bases align to TRBD1. The CDR3 extends over 11 amino acids. The V gene end was trimmed by 7 bases and the J gene end by 8 bases; junction bases not matched to a gene: 3. Germline V CDR1 and CDR2: SQVTM, ANQGSEA. The CDR3, as DNA: TGCAGCGCTTGGACAGGGGGCGGCTACACCTTC. The encoded protein is CSAWTGGGYTF. The variable domain in full, completed from reference TRBV29-1 and TRBJ1-2, reads SAVISQKPSRDICQRGTSLTIQCQVDSQVTMMFWYRQQPGQSLTLIATANQGSEATYESGFVIDKFPISRPNLTFSTLTVSNMSPEDSSIYLCSAWTGGGYTFGSGTRLTVV.

As concerns this clonotype: This may come from a read error, since a much larger clone is one base off. V is TRBV5-1 and J is TRBJ1-2, with D perhaps TRBD1 (5 bases). Per germline, CDR1 SGHRS and CDR2 YFSETQ. The V and J ends lost 0 bases and 2 bases respectively, with 8 bases between them. This CDR3 is built from 14 residues. CDR3 DNA: TGCGCCAGCAGCTTGGGGGACGCCAACTATGGCTACACCTTC. Protein product: CASSLGDANYGYTF.

This clonotype appeared many times. The rearrangement links TRBV29-1 to TRBJ1-5; D is possibly TRBD1 (5 bases). Germline assignment: CDR1 SQVTM and CDR2 ANQGSEA. The CDR3 is made up of 15 amino acids. V lost 2 bases and J 6 bases, leaving 17 bases between the germline ends. CDR3 nucleotide sequence: TGCAGCGTTGAAAATGGCGGGACGCAGGCTCAGCCCCAGCATTTT. This sequence encodes CSVENGGTQAQPQHF.

In its sample, this clonotype was seen many times. The J gene is TRBJ2-5, the V gene TRBV6-1; 7 positions agree with TRBD2. The CDR3 loop spans 13 amino acids. Trimming at V came to 6 bases and at J to 1 base, leaving 2 bases not matched to a gene. Germline CDR1 reads MNHNS; CDR2 reads SASEGT. CDR3: CASRTSSQETQYF. CDR3 nucleotide sequence: TGTGCCAGCAGGACTAGCTCCCAAGAGACCCAGTACTTC.